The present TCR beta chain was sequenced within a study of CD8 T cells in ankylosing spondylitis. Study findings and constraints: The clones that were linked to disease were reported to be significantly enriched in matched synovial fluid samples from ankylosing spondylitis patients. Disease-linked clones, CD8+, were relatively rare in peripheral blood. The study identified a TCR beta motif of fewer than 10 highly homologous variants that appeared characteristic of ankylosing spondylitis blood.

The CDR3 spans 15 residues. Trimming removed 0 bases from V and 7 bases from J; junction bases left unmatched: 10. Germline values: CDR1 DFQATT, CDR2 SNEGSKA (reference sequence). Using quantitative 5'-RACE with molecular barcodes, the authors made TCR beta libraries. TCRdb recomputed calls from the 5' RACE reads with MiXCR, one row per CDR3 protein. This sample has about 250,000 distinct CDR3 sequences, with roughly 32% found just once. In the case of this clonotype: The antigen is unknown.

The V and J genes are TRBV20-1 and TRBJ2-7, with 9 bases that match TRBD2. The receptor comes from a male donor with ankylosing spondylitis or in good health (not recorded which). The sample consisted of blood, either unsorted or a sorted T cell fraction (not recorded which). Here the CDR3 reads CSARDPIAGDLEQYF. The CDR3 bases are TGCAGTGCTAGAGATCCGATAGCGGGGGATTTAGAGCAGTACTTC.